Below, one T cell receptor (beta chain) is given with its context. Its antigen is still unknown. V gave up 7 bases and J gave up 7 bases, with 14 bases separating them. Germline lookup yields CDR1 MDHEN and CDR2 SYDVKM. There are 13 residues in the CDR3. This specimen comes from a study of shared clonotypes between healthy human individuals. Regarding the study as a whole: Non-shared clonotypes had lower generation probabilities than clonotypes shared by all four sorted-subset donors.

Produced via immunoSEQ multiplex PCR; TCRdb's table is partial and in-frame only. The table has roughly 1.4 million clones, around 98.5% seen once; the top ten hold 0.3% to 0.45%. The investigators split CD4+ cells into a CD45RA+ naive subset and a CD45RA-negative memory subset. This sequence joins TRBV28 and TRBJ2-1; maybe TRBD2 (5 bases). This clonotype was sampled from a man in his thirties or forties in good health. Sequenced: naive CD4+ T cells sorted from blood. Subset meaning: CD45RA+ positively selected. CDR3: CASTLLRANEQFF. The CDR3 nucleotides read TGTGCCAGCACCCTCCTGAGGGCGAATGAGCAGTTCTTC.